Listed here is a single T cell receptor beta chain. What this receptor recognizes is not known. Per-base qualities were not stored, and no clone one base away is much larger. Ficoll-Paque density gradient centrifugation was used to isolate PBMCs. The sample comes from a study of T-cell memory formation after mild COVID-19 (dated by TCRdb to the early 2020s). Notes on the research overall: Most TCR sequence clusters were specific to one of the two donors. The cohort was made up of two young adult volunteers, one female and one male, who were previously healthy. T-cell clones expanding and contracting after mild COVID-19 in two donors were tracked by longitudinal TCRalpha and TCRbeta repertoire sequencing. Broad study findings and their caveats: The second-wave clones that peaked on day 37 were not confirmed to be SARS-CoV-2 specific. The study included only two mild cases, and larger cohorts that include severe cases with pre-infection samples were judged to be necessary. Contracting CD4+ clones appeared mostly in the CM and EM memory subsets, whereas CD8+ clones were enriched in EMRA. Some responding clones were detected in pre-infection memory, suggesting pre-existing cross-reactive memory T cells joined the SARS-CoV-2 response. Balanced CD4/CD8 phenotypes were observed for clones contracting from day 15 to 85, whereas a bias towards CD4+ was observed for a second wave of clones expanding from day 15 to 37.

The CDR3 has 15 amino acids, counting the end cysteine and phenylalanine. Only the CDR3 DNA stays, 45 bases, in frame from base 1. For CDR1 and CDR2, the germline V gene lists SGHRS and YFSETQ. Trimming removed 1 base from V and 4 bases from J, leaving 11 bases between the germline ends. TCRdb shows the sequencer as Illumina NovaSeq 6000. Using 5'RACE with constant-segment primers, TCRalpha and TCRbeta cDNA libraries were constructed, with sample barcodes and unique molecular identifiers added in the process. Trizol reagent was used to extract RNA from every sample. Amplification of the libraries took two PCR steps, and the second step added a second sample barcode plus Illumina TruSeq adapters. The libraries were sequenced on an Illumina NovaSeq using 2 x 150 bp paired-end reads. In the authors' own workflow: Reads were demultiplexed and collapsed into UMI-guided consensus sequences with migec v1.2.7. Using mixcr v2.1.11, the UMI consensuses were aligned to TRA and TRB V and J templates and assembled into clonotypes. Expanded or contracted clonotypes were those called significant by both edgeR and NoisET, with noise models trained on biological replicates. For edgeR calls, a false discovery rate-adjusted p below 0.01 and a log2 fold-change threshold of 1 were applied. As an exploratory analysis of dynamics, max-normalized trajectories of the 1000 most abundant clonotypes were examined by PCA with hierarchical clustering. Separately sequenced CD4+ and CD8+ repertoires were used to assign the CD4 or CD8 phenotype of responding clones. Using fastp trimming at Q25 and MiXCR clonotype assembly, TCRdb reanalyzed the public sequencing data and kept in-frame beta chains. Each entry merges the rows of one CDR3 protein and shows their most common DNA and genes. TCRdb, not the authors, supplied the V and J calls. Across this sample there are approximately 400,000 distinct CDR3 sequences, with 18% seen only once. Jointly, the top ten make up 20% to 25% of the sample.

This chain joins TRBV5-1 to TRBJ1-4, with the D gene not clear enough to name. What was sequenced was PBMCs or a T cell subset sorted from them (not recorded which). This sequence originates from a man between 18 and 35 years old who had mild COVID-19 (a few samples of this study predate the infection). The sample titles of this study are shuffled in the database, so cell type and time point are left out; the donor was told from shared clones. DNA sequence: TGCGCCAGCAGCTTGAATGGACTGAATAATGAAAAACTGTTTTTT. It specifies CASSLNGLNNEKLFF.